This TCR beta chain was sequenced during a study of naive and memory T cell subsets. Broader study findings: Especially in CD8 cells, naive repertoires contained a few larger clonotypes, possibly CD45RA-re-expressing memory cells. There was no ground truth to check naive and memory subset results.

CDR1 and CDR2 from the germline V gene are KGHSH and LQKENI. V was shortened by 3 bases and J by 9 bases, with 17 bases between the two germline ends. The CDR3 extends over 14 amino acids. Both TRBC1 and TRBC2 were covered by a beta constant-region primer of two equimolar oligonucleotides. Ligated cDNA was amplified by four rounds of PCR with nested alpha and beta constant-region primers and SP2. TCRdb reprocessed the UMI-ligation and nested PCR reads via MiXCR and lists one record per CDR3 protein. This table has some 82,000 distinct CDR3 sequences, over 9% appearing once. This clonotype was recorded many times. Its antigen is unknown.

This receptor was obtained from a human donor in good health. The sample consisted of naive CD4+ T cells from blood. The rearrangement joins TRBV18 to TRBJ2-5; tentatively, D is TRBD2 (6 bases). The CDR3 loop is CASSPIFPEGPQYF. As DNA, the CDR3 is TGTGCCAGCTCACCTATTTTTCCGGAGGGACCCCAGTACTTC.